This T cell receptor (beta chain) was captured by sequencing in a study of T-cell reconstitution after alpha-beta-depleted transplantation in children. Broader study findings: Surviving recipient cells, namely T cells and thymic progenitors, were the source of high day-60 TCRbeta diversity in some patients.

This clonotype was recorded many times. Antigen unknown. Unique molecular identifiers were built into the TCRbeta library. TCRdb redid the calling of the PCR reads with MiXCR, one entry per CDR3 protein. Of around 52,000 distinct CDR3 sequences detected, under 6% appear once; the ten largest clones hold 30% to 35%. There are 15 residues in the CDR3. Germline V gene data show CDR1 as KGHSH and CDR2 as LQKENI. V lost 0 bases to trimming and J lost 1 base; unmatched junction nucleotides: 1. V usage is TRBV18 and J usage is TRBJ2-3; 7 bases line up with TRBD2. The source of this sequence is a female patient under 10 years old who had a stem cell transplant for aplastic anemia, so the T cells may come from the graft donor. This specimen consisted of PBMCs, mostly from graft donor cells, obtained 60 days after TCRalphabeta/CD19-depleted stem cell transplant. In nucleotides, the CDR3 is TGTGCCAGCTCACCACCTCTAGCGGGCACAGATACGCAGTATTTT. Its translation: CASSPPLAGTDTQYF.